This T cell receptor beta chain was obtained from a study of monozygotic twins with inflammatory bowel disease. Skipping T cell sorting, the study isolated total RNA directly from whole blood. The CDR3 is 15 amino acids. In germline, CDR1 is SGHTA, CDR2 FQGTGA. Turning to this clonotype: Its specificity is not known.

Template switching was used to attach UMIs, which incorporated a 6-nucleotide sample barcode. No DNA is given; TCRdb re-called the 5' RACE reads and lists each CDR3 protein once. Recorded here are approximately 380,000 distinct CDR3 sequences; the top ten clones represent roughly 2.6%. The study, taken as a whole, reports: Distinction of different T cell subtypes was not possible. Among IBD patients, fewer clonotypes were shared with others than among healthy twins, especially with disease activity.

The gene calls are TRBV7-3 and TRBJ2-3; no DNA is available, so the TRBD2 call from TCRdb remains unchecked. This clonotype was sampled from a human donor with ulcerative colitis or Crohn's disease, or a healthy co-twin of an affected twin (not recorded which). The sequencing sample was made of blood. The CDR3 loop is CASSSAGLATDTQYF.